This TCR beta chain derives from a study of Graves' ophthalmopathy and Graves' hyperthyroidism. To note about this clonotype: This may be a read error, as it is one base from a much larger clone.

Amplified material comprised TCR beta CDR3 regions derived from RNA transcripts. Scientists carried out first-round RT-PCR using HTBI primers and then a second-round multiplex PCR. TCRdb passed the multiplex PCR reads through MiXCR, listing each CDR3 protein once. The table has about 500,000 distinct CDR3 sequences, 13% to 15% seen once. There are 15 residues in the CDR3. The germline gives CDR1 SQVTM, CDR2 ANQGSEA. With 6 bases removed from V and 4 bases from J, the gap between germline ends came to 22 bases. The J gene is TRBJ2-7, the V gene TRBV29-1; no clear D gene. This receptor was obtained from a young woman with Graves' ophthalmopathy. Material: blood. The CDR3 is CSVVSPQGRSYEQYF. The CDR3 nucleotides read TGCAGCGTAGTTTCGCCCCAAGGACGATCTTACGAGCAGTACTTC.